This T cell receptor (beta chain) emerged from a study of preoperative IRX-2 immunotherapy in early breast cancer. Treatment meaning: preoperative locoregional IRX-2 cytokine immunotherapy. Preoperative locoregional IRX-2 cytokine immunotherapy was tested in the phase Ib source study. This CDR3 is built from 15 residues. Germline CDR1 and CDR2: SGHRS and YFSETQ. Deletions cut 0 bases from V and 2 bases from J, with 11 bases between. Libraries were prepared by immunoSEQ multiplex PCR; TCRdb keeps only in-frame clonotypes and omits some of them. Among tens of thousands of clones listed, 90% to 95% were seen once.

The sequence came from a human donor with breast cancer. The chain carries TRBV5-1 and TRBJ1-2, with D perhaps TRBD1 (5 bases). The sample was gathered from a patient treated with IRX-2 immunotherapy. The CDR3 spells CASSLDSPGNYGYTF. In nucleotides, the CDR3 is TGCGCCAGCAGCTTGGATAGCCCAGGGAACTATGGCTACACCTTC.